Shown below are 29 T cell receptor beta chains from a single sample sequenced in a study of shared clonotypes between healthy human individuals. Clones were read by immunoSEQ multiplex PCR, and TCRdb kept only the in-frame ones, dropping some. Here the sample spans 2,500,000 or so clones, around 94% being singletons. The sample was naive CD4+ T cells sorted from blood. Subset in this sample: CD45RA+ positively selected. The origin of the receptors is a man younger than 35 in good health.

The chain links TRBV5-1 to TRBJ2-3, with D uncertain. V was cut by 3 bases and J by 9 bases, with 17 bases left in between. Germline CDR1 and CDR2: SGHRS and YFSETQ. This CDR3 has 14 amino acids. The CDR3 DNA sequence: TGCGCCAGCAGCTCCGACCCGGCGGATAGGACGCAGTATTTT. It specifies CASSSDPADRTQYF. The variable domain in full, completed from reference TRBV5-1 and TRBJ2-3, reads KAGVTQTPRYLIKTRGQQVTLSCSPISGHRSVSWYQQTPGQGLQFLFEYFSETQRNKGNFPGRFSGRQFSNSRSEMNVSTLELGDSALYLCASSSDPADRTQYFGPGTRLTVL.

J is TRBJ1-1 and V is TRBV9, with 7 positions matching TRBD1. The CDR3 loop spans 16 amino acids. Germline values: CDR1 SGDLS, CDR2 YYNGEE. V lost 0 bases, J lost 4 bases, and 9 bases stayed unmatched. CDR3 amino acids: CASSVGVEGAFTEAFF. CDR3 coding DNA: TGTGCCAGCAGCGTAGGGGTTGAGGGGGCTTTCACTGAAGCTTTCTTT.

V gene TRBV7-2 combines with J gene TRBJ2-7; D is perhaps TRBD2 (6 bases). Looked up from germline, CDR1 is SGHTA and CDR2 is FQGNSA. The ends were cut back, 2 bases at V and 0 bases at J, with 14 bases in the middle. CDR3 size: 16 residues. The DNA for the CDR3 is TGTGCCAGCAGCTTAATACTAGCCCCTAGCTCCTACGAGCAGTACTTC. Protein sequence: CASSLILAPSSYEQYF.

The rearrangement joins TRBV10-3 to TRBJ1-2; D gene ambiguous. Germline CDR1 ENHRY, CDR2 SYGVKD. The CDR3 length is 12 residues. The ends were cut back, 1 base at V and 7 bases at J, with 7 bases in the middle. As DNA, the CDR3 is TGTGCCATCAGTGAGTTGAGGGCTGGCTACACCTTC. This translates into CAISELRAGYTF.

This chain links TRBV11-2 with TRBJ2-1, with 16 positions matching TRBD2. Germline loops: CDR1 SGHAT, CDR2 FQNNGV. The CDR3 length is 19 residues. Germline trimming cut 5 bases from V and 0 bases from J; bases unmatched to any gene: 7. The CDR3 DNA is TGTGCCAGCAGCCCCCAGGGGACTAGCGGGAGGGGCTCCTACAATGAGCAGTTCTTC. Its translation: CASSPQGTSGRGSYNEQFF. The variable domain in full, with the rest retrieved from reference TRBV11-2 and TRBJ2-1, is EAGVAQSPRYKIIEKRQSVAFWCNPISGHATLYWYQQILGQGPKLLIQFQNNGVVDDSQLPKDRFSAERLKGVDSTLKIQPAKLEDSAVYLCASSPQGTSGRGSYNEQFFGPGTRLTVL.

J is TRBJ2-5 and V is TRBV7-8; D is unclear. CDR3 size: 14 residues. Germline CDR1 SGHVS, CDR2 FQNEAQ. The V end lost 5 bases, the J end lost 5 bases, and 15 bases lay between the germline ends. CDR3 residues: CASSPSWGGETQYF. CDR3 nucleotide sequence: TGTGCCAGCAGCCCCTCATGGGGTGGGGAGACCCAGTACTTC.

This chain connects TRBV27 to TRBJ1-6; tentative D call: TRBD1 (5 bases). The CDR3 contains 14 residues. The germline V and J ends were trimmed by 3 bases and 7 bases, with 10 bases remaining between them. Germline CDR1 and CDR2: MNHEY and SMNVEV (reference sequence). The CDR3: CASSFQGGNSPLHF. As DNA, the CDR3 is TGTGCCAGCAGTTTCCAGGGTGGGAATTCACCCCTCCACTTT.

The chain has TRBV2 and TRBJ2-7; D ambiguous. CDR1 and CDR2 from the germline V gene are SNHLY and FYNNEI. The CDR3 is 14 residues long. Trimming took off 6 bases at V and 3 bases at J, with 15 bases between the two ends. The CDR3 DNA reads TGTGCCAGCAGGAGGAGTCTATTTGGCTACGAGCAGTACTTC. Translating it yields CASRRSLFGYEQYF.

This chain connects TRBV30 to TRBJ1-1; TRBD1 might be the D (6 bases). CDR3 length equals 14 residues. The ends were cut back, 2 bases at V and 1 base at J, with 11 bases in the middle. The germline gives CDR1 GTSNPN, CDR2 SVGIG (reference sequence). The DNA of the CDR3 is TGTGCCTGGAGTAGAGGGGGTAAGAACACTGAAGCTTTCTTT. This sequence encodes CAWSRGGKNTEAFF.

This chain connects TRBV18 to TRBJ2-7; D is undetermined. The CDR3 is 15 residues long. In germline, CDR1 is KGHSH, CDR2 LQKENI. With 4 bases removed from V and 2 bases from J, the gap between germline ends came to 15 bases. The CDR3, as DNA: TGTGCCAGCTCACTTTACGCCGAGGTCGCCTACGAGCAGTACTTC. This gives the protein CASSLYAEVAYEQYF.

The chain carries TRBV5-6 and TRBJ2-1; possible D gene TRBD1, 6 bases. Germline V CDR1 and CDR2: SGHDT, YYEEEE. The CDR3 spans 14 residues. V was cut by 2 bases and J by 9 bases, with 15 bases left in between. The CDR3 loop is CASSFFRGAGEQFF. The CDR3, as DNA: TGTGCCAGCAGCTTTTTCAGGGGTGCGGGTGAGCAGTTCTTC.

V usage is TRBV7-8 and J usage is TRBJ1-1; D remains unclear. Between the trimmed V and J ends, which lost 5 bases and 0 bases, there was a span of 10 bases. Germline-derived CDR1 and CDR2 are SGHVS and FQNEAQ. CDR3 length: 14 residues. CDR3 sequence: CASSPAPVNTEAFF. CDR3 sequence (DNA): TGTGCCAGCAGCCCCGCCCCCGTGAACACTGAAGCTTTCTTT.

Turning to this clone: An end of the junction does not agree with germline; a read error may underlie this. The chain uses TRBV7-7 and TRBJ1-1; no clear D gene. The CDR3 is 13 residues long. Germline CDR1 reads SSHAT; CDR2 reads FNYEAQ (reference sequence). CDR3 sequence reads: CASSFNGNTEAFF. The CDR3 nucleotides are TGTGCTAGCAGCTTTAATGGTAACACTGAAGCTTTCTTT.

CDR3 amino acids: CASRPTGIYGETQYF. The DNA of the CDR3 is TGTGCCAGCAGACCAACAGGGATCTACGGGGAGACCCAGTACTTC. The V gene is TRBV7-2, the J gene TRBJ2-5, with D tentatively TRBD1 (6 bases). Deletions cut 6 bases from V and 5 bases from J, with 19 bases between. The CDR3 spans 15 residues. From germline, CDR1 is SGHTA and CDR2 FQGNSA.

CDR3 protein: CASSLAGTQGETQYF. The DNA for the CDR3 is TGCGCCAGCAGCTTGGCAGGGACCCAGGGGGAGACCCAGTACTTC. The chain joins TRBV5-1 to TRBJ2-5; D possibly corresponds to TRBD1 (6 bases). The CDR3 sequence is 15 residues long. V lost 0 bases to trimming and J lost 5 bases, with 14 bases between them. CDR1 and CDR2 from the germline V gene are SGHRS and YFSETQ.

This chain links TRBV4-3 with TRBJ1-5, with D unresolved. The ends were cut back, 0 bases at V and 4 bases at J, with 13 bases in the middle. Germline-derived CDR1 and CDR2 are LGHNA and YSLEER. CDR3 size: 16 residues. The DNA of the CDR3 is TGCGCCAGCAGCCAAGATTTTGGGAATCGAAATCAGCCCCAGCATTTT. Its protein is CASSQDFGNRNQPQHF.

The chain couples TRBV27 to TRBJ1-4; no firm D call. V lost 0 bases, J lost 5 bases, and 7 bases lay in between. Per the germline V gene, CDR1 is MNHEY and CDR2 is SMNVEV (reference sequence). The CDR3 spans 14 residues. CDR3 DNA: TGTGCCAGCAGTTTATCTTCTACAAATGAAAAACTGTTTTTT. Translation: CASSLSSTNEKLFF. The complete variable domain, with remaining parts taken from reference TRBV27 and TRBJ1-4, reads EAQVTQNPRYLITVTGKKLTVTCSQNMNHEYMSWYRQDPGLGLRQIYYSMNVEVTDKGDVPEGYKVSRKEKRNFPLILESPSPNQTSLYFCASSLSSTNEKLFFGSGTQLSVL.

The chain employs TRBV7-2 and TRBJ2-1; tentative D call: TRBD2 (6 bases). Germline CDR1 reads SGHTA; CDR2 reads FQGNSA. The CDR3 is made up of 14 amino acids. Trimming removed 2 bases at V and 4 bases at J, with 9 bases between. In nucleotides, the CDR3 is TGTGCCAGCAGCTTAAGTCTAGCGTACAATGAGCAGTTCTTC. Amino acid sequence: CASSLSLAYNEQFF.

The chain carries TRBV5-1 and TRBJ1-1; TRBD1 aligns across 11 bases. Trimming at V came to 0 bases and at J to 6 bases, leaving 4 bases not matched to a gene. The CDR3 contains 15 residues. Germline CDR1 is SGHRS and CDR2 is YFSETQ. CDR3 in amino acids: CASSLDGQGAAEAFF. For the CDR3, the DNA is TGCGCCAGCAGCTTGGACGGACAGGGGGCTGCTGAAGCTTTCTTT.

The CDR3 spells CASSPPRAGPSSYEQYF. For the CDR3, the DNA is TGTGCCAGCAGCCCGCCTCGGGCGGGGCCGAGCTCCTACGAGCAGTACTTC. The rearrangement joins TRBV7-2 to TRBJ2-7, with D maybe TRBD2 (6 bases). Trimming took 5 bases from V and 0 from J, leaving 20 bases between them. CDR1 SGHTA and CDR2 FQGNSA come from the germline V gene. The CDR3 length is 17 residues.

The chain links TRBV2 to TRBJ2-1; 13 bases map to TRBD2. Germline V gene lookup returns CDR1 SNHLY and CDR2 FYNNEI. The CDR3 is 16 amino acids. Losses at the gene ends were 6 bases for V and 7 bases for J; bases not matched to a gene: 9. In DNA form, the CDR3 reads TGTGCCAGCAGATGGACTAGCGGGGGACATAGGAATGAGCAGTTCTTC. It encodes CASRWTSGGHRNEQFF.

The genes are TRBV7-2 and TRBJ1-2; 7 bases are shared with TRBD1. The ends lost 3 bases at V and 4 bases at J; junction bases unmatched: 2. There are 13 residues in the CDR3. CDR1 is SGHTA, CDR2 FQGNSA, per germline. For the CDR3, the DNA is TGTGCCAGCAGCTTGGACAGGACCTATGGCTACACCTTC. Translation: CASSLDRTYGYTF.

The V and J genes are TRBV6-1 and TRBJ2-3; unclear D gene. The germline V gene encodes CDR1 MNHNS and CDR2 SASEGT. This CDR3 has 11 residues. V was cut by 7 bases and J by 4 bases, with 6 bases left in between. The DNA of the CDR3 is TGTGCCAGCAAGAAAGCAGATACGCAGTATTTT. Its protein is CASKKADTQYF.

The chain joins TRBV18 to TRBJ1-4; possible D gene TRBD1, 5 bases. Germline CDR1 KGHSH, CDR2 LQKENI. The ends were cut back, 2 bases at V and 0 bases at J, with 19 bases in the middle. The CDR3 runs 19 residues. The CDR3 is CASSPGSGSALATNEKLFF. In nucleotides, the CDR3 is TGTGCCAGCTCACCAGGGTCAGGGAGCGCTTTGGCAACTAATGAAAAACTGTTTTTT.

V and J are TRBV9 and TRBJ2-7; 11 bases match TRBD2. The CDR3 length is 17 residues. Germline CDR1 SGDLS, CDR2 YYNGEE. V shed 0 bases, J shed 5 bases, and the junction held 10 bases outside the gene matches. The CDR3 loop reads CASSVGLAGRGSNEQYF. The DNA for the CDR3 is TGTGCCAGCAGCGTAGGACTAGCGGGAAGGGGAAGTAACGAGCAGTACTTC.

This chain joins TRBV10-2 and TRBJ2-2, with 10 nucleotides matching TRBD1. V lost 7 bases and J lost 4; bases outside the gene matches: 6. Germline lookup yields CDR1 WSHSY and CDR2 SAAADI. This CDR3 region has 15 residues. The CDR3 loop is CASKTGTGVTGELFF. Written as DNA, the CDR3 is TGCGCCAGCAAGACGGGGACAGGGGTCACCGGGGAGCTGTTTTTT.

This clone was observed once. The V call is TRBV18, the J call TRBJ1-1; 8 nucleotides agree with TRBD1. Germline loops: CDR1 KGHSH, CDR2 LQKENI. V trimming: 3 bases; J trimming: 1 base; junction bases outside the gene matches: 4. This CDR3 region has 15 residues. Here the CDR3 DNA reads TGTGCCAGCTCACCCGACAGGGGATCGAACACTGAAGCTTTCTTT. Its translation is CASSPDRGSNTEAFF.

The CDR3 DNA is TGCGCCAGCAGTGAGGCGGGACAGGGGTTAGCCAAAAACATTCAGTACTTC. Amino acid sequence: CASSEAGQGLAKNIQYF. V is TRBV10-2 and J is TRBJ2-4; 10 bases fit TRBD1. The CDR3 loop spans 17 amino acids. V lost 2 bases and J lost 0; bases outside the gene matches: 4. The germline CDR1 and CDR2 sequences are WSHSY and SAAADI.

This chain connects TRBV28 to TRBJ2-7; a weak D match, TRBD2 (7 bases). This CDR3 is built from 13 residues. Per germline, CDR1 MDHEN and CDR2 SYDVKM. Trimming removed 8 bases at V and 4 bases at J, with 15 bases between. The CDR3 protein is CASQVGGLYEQYF. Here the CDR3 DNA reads TGTGCCAGCCAAGTGGGGGGGCTTTACGAGCAGTACTTC. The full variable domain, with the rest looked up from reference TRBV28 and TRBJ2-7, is DVKVTQSSRYLVKRTGEKVFLECVQDMDHENMFWYRQDPGLGLRLIYFSYDVKMKEKGDIPEGYSVSREKKERFSLILESASTNQTSMYLCASQVGGLYEQYFGPGTRLTVT.